The sequence of this TCR beta chain was determined in a study of graft-versus-host responses after intestinal transplantation. The study, taken as a whole, reports: The recipient marrow held GvH clones, and some of them showed up first in ileum or blood.

Clones were sequenced by immunoSEQ multiplex PCR, and TCRdb holds only the in-frame ones, with some missing. The top ten clones hold about 0.34% of a sample with about 88,000 clones, 80% to 95% of them seen once. As concerns this clone: Its antigen remains unknown.

The material was unstimulated CD4+ T cells sorted from spleen or lymph node cells, obtained before transplant. This TCR was sampled from a human donor who was the organ donor for an intestinal transplant.

CDR3 DNA sequence: TGTGCCAGTAGACTGGGGCGGAGAATCCGGGACACGAACACTGAAGCTTTCTTT. It yields the protein CASRLGRRIRDTNTEAFF. This chain uses TRBV19 with TRBJ1-1, with D perhaps matching TRBD1 (6 bases). This CDR3 has 18 amino acids. V lost 6 bases to trimming and J lost 1 base, with 24 bases between them. Germline lookup yields CDR1 LNHDA and CDR2 SQIVND (reference sequence).